These T cell receptor beta chains were read from a single sample in a study of T cell responses to AZD1222 COVID-19 vaccine. Using immunoSEQ multiplex PCR, the repertoire was profiled, and TCRdb retains in-frame clones only, with some absent. The sample gives some 140,000 clones, roughly 90% of which show up once; about 3% is in the top ten. Sequences were derived from peripheral blood, sampled on day 0 of AZD1222 vaccination. These receptors originate from an adult in good health. Each CDR3 is given with its conserved first and last residue. D genes are given only for firm matches.

v_call	j_call	d_call	cdr3_nt	cdr3_aa
TRBV12-5	TRBJ1-6	.	TGTGCTAGTGGACCGGACAGTAATTCACCCCTCCACTTT	CASGPDSNSPLHF
TRBV18	TRBJ1-1	.	TGTGCCAGCTCACCACCGGCCTGGTCCACTGAAGCTTTCTTT	CASSPPAWSTEAFF
TRBV5-6	TRBJ1-6	.	TGTGCCAGCAGCGCCGGTCAGGGGAACAGTAATTCACCCCTCCACTTT	CASSAGQGNSNSPLHF
TRBV5-4	TRBJ1-5	.	TGTGCCAGCAGCTTGGGGATTGGCAGAAATCAGCCCCAGCATTTT	CASSLGIGRNQPQHF
TRBV4-3	TRBJ2-7	.	TGCGCCAGCAGCCAATTAGCCTCCTCCGAGCAGTACTTC	CASSQLASSEQYF
TRBV5-4	TRBJ2-3	.	TGTGCCAGCAGCTCCCGGCCCCAGCGGGTGAGCACAGATACGCAGTATTTT	CASSSRPQRVSTDTQYF
TRBV7-8	TRBJ2-5	.	TGTGCCAGCAGCTTAGGGGGGGGACAGGCTCAAGAGACCCAGTACTTC	CASSLGGGQAQETQYF
TRBV7-9	TRBJ2-1	TRBD2	TGTGCCAGCAGCTTGTTGTCGGGAGGACCCTACAATGAGCAGTTCTTC	CASSLLSGGPYNEQFF
TRBV5-6	TRBJ2-7	TRBD1	TGTGCCAGCAGCGCATGGGACAGCTCCTACGAGCAGTACTTC	CASSAWDSSYEQYF
TRBV5-1	TRBJ2-1	.	TGCGCCAGCAGACAATCACAGGGTTTCGGGAATGAGCAGTTCTTC	CASRQSQGFGNEQFF
TRBV30	TRBJ1-5	TRBD1	TGTGCCTGGGGACAGGGGGCTCATCAGCCCCAGCATTTT	CAWGQGAHQPQHF
TRBV6-5	TRBJ1-4	.	TGTGCCAGCAGAACCATCGGGGCCGGTGATGAAAAACTGTTTTTT	CASRTIGAGDEKLFF